These 16 T cell receptor beta chains share one sample of origin, sequenced in a study of T cell responses to AZD1222 COVID-19 vaccine. The assay was immunoSEQ multiplex PCR, and TCRdb's table has in-frame clones only and misses some. The sample lists about 140,000 clones; 88% were seen once. This specimen consisted of peripheral blood, obtained on day 0 of AZD1222 vaccination. The source of these receptors is an adult in good health.

The chain combines TRBV7-3 with TRBJ1-1; D unresolved. This CDR3 comprises 13 residues. Per germline, CDR1 SGHTA and CDR2 FQGTGA. Trimming cost V 4 bases and J 4 bases, with 10 bases left between them. The CDR3 protein is CASSSSGGTEAFF. The CDR3 DNA follows: TGTGCCAGCAGCTCCAGTGGCGGCACTGAAGCTTTCTTT.

The gene calls are TRBV29-1 and TRBJ2-1; TRBD2 agrees at 11 bases. This CDR3 spans 16 amino acids. Germline CDR1 is SQVTM and CDR2 is ANQGSEA. Trimming took 7 bases from V and 3 from J; bases not matched to a gene: 11. CDR3 sequence: CSAPNSGTSGYNEQFF. The CDR3 region has the DNA TGCAGCGCCCCTAACTCCGGGACTAGCGGCTACAATGAGCAGTTCTTC.

The V and J genes are TRBV14 and TRBJ2-2; tentatively, D is TRBD1 (5 bases). The germline gives CDR1 SGHDN, CDR2 FVKESK. The ends were cut back, 4 bases at V and 5 bases at J, with 11 bases in the middle. The CDR3 length is 14 residues. The CDR3 DNA follows: TGTGCCAGCAGCCGGGCAGGGCTGACCGGGGAGCTGTTTTTT. This encodes CASSRAGLTGELFF.

This clone was seen only once. The CDR3 is CASSVAGLLGDTIYF. Here the CDR3 DNA reads TGTGCCAGCAGCGTAGCAGGGTTGTTGGGGGACACCATATATTTT. This chain uses TRBV9 with TRBJ1-3; a weak D match, TRBD1 (5 bases). CDR3 length: 15 amino acids. Trimming removed 0 bases at V and 8 bases at J, with 15 bases between. Per the germline V gene, CDR1 is SGDLS and CDR2 is YYNGEE.

The chain's CDR3 is CASMRVRGTDTQYF. The CDR3 DNA reads as TGTGCCAGCATGCGGGTCAGGGGCACAGATACGCAGTATTTT. J is TRBJ2-3 and V is TRBV27; D assignment may be TRBD1 or TRBD2 (5 bases each). Germline V gene lookup returns CDR1 MNHEY and CDR2 SMNVEV (reference sequence). The CDR3 consists of 14 residues. V dropped 7 bases and J dropped 1 base, with 12 bases sitting between them.

The V gene is TRBV12-3 or TRBV12-4, the J gene TRBJ1-3, with no clear D. This CDR3 region has 12 residues. Trimming took 6 bases from V and 8 from J, leaving 11 bases between them. CDR3 sequence: CASSPFKDTIYF. CDR3 sequence (DNA): TGTGCCAGCAGCCCCTTTAAGGACACCATATATTTT.

In this sample, this clone turned up once. The V and J genes are TRBV5-1 and TRBJ1-2, with TRBD1 as a possible D gene (5 bases). V was cut by 0 bases and J by 4 bases, with 10 bases left in between. Germline V CDR1 and CDR2: SGHRS, YFSETQ. The CDR3 is 14 amino acids. This chain's CDR3 is CASSLGQGGYGYTF. CDR3 DNA: TGCGCCAGCAGCTTGGGCCAGGGAGGCTATGGCTACACCTTC.

The chain carries TRBV30 and TRBJ1-4; 7 positions agree with TRBD1. Trimming cost V 5 bases and J 0 bases; bases outside gene matches: 0. This CDR3 has 13 amino acids. Germline V gene lookup returns CDR1 GTSNPN and CDR2 SVGIG (reference sequence). CDR3 sequence reads: CAWGTATNEKLFF. The CDR3 region has the DNA TGTGCCTGGGGGACAGCAACTAATGAAAAACTGTTTTTT.

The chain links TRBV9 to TRBJ2-1; D is perhaps TRBD2 (6 bases). CDR3 length equals 13 residues. Per germline, CDR1 SGDLS and CDR2 YYNGEE. V lost 4 bases and J lost 11, with 16 bases in between. The CDR3 bases are TGTGCCAGCAGCTTAGGGGAGGACGTTCAGCAGTTCTTC. This gives the protein CASSLGEDVQQFF.

The chain carries TRBV15 and TRBJ1-2, with a possible D match to TRBD1 (6 bases). This CDR3 spans 13 amino acids. The germline V gene encodes CDR1 LNHNV and CDR2 YYDKDF (reference sequence). Deletions cut 7 bases from V and 0 bases from J, with 9 bases between. CDR3: CATNSGANYGYTF. The CDR3 nucleotides read TGTGCCACCAATTCAGGGGCTAACTATGGCTACACCTTC.

The rearrangement joins TRBV4-2 to TRBJ2-3, with D possibly matching TRBD2 (6 bases). V lost 0 bases and J lost 4, with 23 bases in between. The CDR3 is made up of 19 amino acids. The germline CDR1 and CDR2 sequences are LGHNA and YNFKEQ. This CDR3 is CASSQDKRAQRTVPDTQYF. The CDR3 DNA reads as TGTGCCAGCAGCCAAGATAAGCGGGCCCAGCGGACTGTACCAGATACGCAGTATTTT.

This rearrangement joins TRBV21-1 to TRBJ2-7; the table's TRBD2 call for D was not verified on the DNA. TRBV21-1 has pseudogene status. CDR3 length equals 12 residues. Here the CDR3 DNA reads TGTGCCAGCAGCTCCCGCCTAGACGAGCAGTACTTC. Amino acid sequence: CASSSRLDEQYF.

V and J are TRBV6-1 and TRBJ1-2; 10 nucleotides line up with TRBD1. With 5 bases clipped from V and 4 bases from J, the junction kept 7 bases outside the gene matches. The germline V gene encodes CDR1 MNHNS and CDR2 SASEGT. The CDR3 is 15 amino acids. For the CDR3, the DNA is TGTGCCAGCAGTACGGACAGGGGGTTCGTCTATGGCTACACCTTC. Translating gives CASSTDRGFVYGYTF.

The chain carries TRBV11-3 and TRBJ2-1; perhaps TRBD1 as D (6 bases). The ends were cut back, 5 bases at V and 4 bases at J, with 18 bases in the middle. Germline V gene data show CDR1 as SGHNT and CDR2 as YENEEA. CDR3 length: 16 residues. The CDR3 region is CASSQRLGALYNEQFF. CDR3 DNA: TGTGCCAGCAGCCAACGCTTGGGGGCCCTATACAATGAGCAGTTCTTC.

This clone was observed a few times. This sequence joins TRBV9 and TRBJ1-1, with D possibly TRBD1 on 5 matching bases. The V gene lost 3 bases and the J gene lost 3 bases, with 12 bases spanning the gap. The germline V gene encodes CDR1 SGDLS and CDR2 YYNGEE. The CDR3 spans 14 residues. The CDR3 sequence is CASSGQGADTEAFF. The CDR3 DNA reads TGTGCCAGCAGCGGTCAAGGGGCGGACACTGAAGCTTTCTTT.

V is TRBV6-5 and J is TRBJ2-5, with TRBD1 matching over 7 bases. The V and J ends lost 5 bases and 4 bases, in that order; junction bases with no gene match: 4. The CDR3 has 13 amino acids. Germline V lookup: CDR1 MNHEY, CDR2 SVGAGI. This CDR3 reads CASSTQGRETQYF. The CDR3 nucleotides are TGTGCCAGCAGTACACAGGGGAGAGAGACCCAGTACTTC.